This TCR beta chain was sequenced during a study of cytomegalovirus exposure and HLA in healthy donors. Findings and limits, study-wide: CMV serostatus alone was available as immune exposure information. Among CMV-associated TCR beta chains, most appeared HLA-restricted in a later analysis. Published work reported that the classifier diagnosed cytomegalovirus status with high specificity and sensitivity.

The PCR made use of 60 Vbeta and 13 Jbeta primers. Generated by immunoSEQ multiplex PCR, the TCRdb table keeps only in-frame clones and is missing some. The table lists fewer than 250,000 clones, around 80% of them singletons, with over 0.55% in the top ten. A remark on this clone: Its antigen is still unknown.

The V gene lost 4 bases and the J gene lost 1 base, with 18 bases spanning the gap. CDR1 SGHDT and CDR2 YYEEEE come from the germline V gene. There are 17 residues in the CDR3. The chain combines TRBV5-6 with TRBJ2-1, with D maybe TRBD2 (6 bases). Material for sequencing was PBMCs. The origin of this receptor is a man younger than 35 in good health and CMV-seronegative. The CDR3 DNA is TGTGCCAGCAGCCCTTGGGGAGGACGGAAATCCTACAATGAGCAGTTCTTC. Translation: CASSPWGGRKSYNEQFF.